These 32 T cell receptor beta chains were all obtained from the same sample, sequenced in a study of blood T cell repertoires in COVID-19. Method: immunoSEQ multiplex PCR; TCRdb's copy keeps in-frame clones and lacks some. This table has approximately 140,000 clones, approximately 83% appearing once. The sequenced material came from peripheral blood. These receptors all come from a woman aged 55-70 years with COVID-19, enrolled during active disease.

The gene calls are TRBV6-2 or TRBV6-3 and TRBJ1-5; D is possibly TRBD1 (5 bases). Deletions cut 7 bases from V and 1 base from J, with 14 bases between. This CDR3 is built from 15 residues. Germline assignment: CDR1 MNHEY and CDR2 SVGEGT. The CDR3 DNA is TGTGCCAGCACCCCAAGGGGCACCAGCAATCAGCCCCAGCATTTT. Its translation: CASTPRGTSNQPQHF.

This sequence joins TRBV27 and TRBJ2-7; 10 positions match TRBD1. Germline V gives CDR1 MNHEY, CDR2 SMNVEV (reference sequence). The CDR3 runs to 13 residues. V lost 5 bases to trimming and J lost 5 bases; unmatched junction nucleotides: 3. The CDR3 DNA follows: TGTGCCAGCAGTCACGGGACAGGGGACGAGCAGTACTTC. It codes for CASSHGTGDEQYF.

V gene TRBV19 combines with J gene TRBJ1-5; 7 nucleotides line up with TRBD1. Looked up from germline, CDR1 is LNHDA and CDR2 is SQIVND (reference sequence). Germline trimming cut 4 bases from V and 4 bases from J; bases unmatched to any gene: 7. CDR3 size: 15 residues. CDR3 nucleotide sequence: TGTGCCAGTAGTACCCCACAGGGGCCAAATCAGCCCCAGCATTTT. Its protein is CASSTPQGPNQPQHF. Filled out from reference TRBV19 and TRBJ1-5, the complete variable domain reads DGGITQSPKYLFRKEGQNVTLSCEQNLNHDAMYWYRQDPGQGLRLIYYSQIVNDFQKGDIAEGYSVSREKKESFPLTVTSAQKNPTAFYLCASSTPQGPNQPQHFGDGTRLSIL.

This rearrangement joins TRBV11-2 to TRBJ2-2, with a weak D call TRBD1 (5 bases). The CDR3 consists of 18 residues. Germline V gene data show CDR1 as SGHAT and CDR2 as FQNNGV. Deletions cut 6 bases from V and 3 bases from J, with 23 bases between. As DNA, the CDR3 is TGTGCCAGCAGTCGCCCCGCTTTAGAGTGGGGCCACACCGGGGAGCTGTTTTTT. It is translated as CASSRPALEWGHTGELFF.

The CDR3 loop is CASSPLQNSNYGYTF. The DNA of the CDR3 is TGTGCCAGCTCACCGCTACAGAACTCTAACTATGGCTACACCTTC. J is TRBJ1-2 and V is TRBV18; D is undetermined. CDR1 is KGHSH and CDR2 is LQKENI in the germline V gene. CDR3 size: 15 residues. V lost 3 bases to trimming and J lost 0 bases, with 11 bases between them.

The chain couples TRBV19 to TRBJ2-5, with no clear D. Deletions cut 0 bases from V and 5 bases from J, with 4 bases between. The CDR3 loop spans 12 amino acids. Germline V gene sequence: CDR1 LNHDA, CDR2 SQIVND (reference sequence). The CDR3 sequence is CASSIDLETQYF. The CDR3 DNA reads TGTGCCAGTAGTATAGATCTGGAGACCCAGTACTTC.

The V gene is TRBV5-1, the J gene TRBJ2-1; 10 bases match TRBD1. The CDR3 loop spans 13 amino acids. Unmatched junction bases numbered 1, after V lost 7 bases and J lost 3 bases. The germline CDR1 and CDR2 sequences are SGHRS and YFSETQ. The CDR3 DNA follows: TGCGCCAGCTGGACAGGGGGCTACAATGAGCAGTTCTTC. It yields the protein CASWTGGYNEQFF.

DNA of the CDR3: TGCGCCAGCAGCTCCTTTTCTAGAGCGGGGGCCGGGGAGCTGTTTTTT. Translated, it gives CASSSFSRAGAGELFF. The chain uses TRBV5-1 and TRBJ2-2; 8 nucleotides align to TRBD2. With 3 bases clipped from V and 6 bases from J, the junction kept 10 bases outside the gene matches. CDR1 is SGHRS and CDR2 is YFSETQ in the germline V gene. The CDR3 extends over 16 amino acids. The variable domain in full, with the rest retrieved from reference TRBV5-1 and TRBJ2-2, is KAGVTQTPRYLIKTRGQQVTLSCSPISGHRSVSWYQQTPGQGLQFLFEYFSETQRNKGNFPGRFSGRQFSNSRSEMNVSTLELGDSALYLCASSSFSRAGAGELFFGEGSRLTVL.

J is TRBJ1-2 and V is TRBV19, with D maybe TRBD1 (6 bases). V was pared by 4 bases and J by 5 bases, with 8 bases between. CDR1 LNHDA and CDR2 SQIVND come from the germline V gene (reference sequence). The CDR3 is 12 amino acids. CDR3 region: CASSKDRYGYTF. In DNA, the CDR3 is TGTGCCAGTAGTAAGGACAGATATGGCTACACCTTC. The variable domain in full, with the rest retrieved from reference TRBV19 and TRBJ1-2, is DGGITQSPKYLFRKEGQNVTLSCEQNLNHDAMYWYRQDPGQGLRLIYYSQIVNDFQKGDIAEGYSVSREKKESFPLTVTSAQKNPTAFYLCASSKDRYGYTFGSGTRLTVV.

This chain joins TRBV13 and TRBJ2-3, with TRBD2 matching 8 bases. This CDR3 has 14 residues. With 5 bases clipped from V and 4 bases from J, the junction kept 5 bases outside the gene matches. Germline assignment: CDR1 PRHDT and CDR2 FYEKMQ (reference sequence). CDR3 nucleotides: TGTGCCAGCAGCCATAGACTAGCGCCAGATACGCAGTATTTT. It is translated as CASSHRLAPDTQYF.

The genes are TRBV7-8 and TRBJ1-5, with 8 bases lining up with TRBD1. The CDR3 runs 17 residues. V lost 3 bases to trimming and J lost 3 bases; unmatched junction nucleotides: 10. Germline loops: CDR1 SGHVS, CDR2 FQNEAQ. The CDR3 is CASSFGQGFSINQPQHF. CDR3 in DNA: TGTGCCAGCAGCTTCGGACAGGGTTTTTCAATCAATCAGCCCCAGCATTTT. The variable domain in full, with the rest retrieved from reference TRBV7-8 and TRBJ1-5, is GAGVSQSPRYKVAKRGQDVALRCDPISGHVSLFWYQQALGQGPEFLTYFQNEAQLDKSGLPSDRFFAERPEGSVSTLKIQRTQQEDSAVYLCASSFGQGFSINQPQHFGDGTRLSIL.

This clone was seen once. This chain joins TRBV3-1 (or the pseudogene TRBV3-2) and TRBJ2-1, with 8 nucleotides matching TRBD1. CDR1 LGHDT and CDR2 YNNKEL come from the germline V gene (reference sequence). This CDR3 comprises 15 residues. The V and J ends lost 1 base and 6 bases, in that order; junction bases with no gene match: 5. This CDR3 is CASSQVQGALNEQFF. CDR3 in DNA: TGTGCCAGCAGCCAAGTGCAGGGGGCTCTCAATGAGCAGTTCTTC.

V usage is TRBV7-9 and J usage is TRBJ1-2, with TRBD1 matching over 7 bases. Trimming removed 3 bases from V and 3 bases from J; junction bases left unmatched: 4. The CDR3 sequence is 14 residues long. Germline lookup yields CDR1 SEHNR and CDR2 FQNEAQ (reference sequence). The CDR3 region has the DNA TGTGCCAGCAGCTTCAGGGACAGCGACTATGGCTACACCTTC. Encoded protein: CASSFRDSDYGYTF.

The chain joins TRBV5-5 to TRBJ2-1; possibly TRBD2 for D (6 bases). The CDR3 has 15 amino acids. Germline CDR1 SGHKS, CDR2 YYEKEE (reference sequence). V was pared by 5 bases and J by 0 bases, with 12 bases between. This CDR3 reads CASSRDSGSYNEQFF. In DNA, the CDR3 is TGTGCCAGCAGTCGGGACTCGGGCTCCTACAATGAGCAGTTCTTC.

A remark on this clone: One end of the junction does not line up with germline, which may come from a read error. The CDR3, as DNA: TGTGCTAGCAGCTTTACAGGGTCAGATACGCAGTATTTT. Residues: CASSFTGSDTQYF. The chain is built from TRBV7-7 and TRBJ2-3; perhaps TRBD1 as D (6 bases). The CDR3 contains 13 residues. Germline V gene sequence: CDR1 SSHAT, CDR2 FNYEAQ (reference sequence). Using reference TRBV7-7 and TRBJ2-3 for the parts outside the CDR3, the full variable domain is GAGVSQSPRYKVTKRGQDVTLRCDPISSHATLYWYQQALGQGPEFLTYFNYEAQPDKSGLPSDRFSAERPEGSISTLTIQRTEQRDSAMYRCASSFTGSDTQYFGPGTRLTVL.

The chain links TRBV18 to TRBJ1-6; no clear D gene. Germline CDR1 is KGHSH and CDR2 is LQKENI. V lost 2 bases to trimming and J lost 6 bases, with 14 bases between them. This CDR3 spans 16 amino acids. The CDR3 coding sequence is TGTGCCAGCTCACCATTCGAGCGGGCGAGTAATTCACCCCTCCACTTT. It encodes CASSPFERASNSPLHF.

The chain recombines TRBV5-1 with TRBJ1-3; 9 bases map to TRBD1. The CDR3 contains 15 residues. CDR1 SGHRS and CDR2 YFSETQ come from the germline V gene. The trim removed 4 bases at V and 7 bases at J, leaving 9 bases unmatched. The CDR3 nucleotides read TGCGCCAGCAGCATTGGACAGGGGATGGTTAACACCATATATTTT. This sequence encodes CASSIGQGMVNTIYF.

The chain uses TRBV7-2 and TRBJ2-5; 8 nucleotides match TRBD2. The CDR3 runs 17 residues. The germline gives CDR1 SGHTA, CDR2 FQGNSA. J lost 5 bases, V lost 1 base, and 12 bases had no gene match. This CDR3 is CASSLVGVGGASETQYF. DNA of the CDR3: TGTGCCAGCAGCTTAGTCGGGGTCGGGGGGGCTTCTGAGACCCAGTACTTC.

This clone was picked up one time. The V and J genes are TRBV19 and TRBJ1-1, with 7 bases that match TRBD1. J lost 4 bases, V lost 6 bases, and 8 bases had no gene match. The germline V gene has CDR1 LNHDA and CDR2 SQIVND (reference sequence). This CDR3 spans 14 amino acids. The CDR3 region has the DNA TGTGCCAGTAGACCACAGGGGAGCAGCACTGAAGCTTTCTTT. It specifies CASRPQGSSTEAFF.

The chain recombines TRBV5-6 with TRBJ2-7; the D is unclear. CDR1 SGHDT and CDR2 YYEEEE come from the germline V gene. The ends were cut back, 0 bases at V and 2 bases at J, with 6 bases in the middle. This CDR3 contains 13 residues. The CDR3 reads CASSLGRAYEQYF. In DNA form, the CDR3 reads TGTGCCAGCAGCTTGGGCCGGGCCTACGAGCAGTACTTC. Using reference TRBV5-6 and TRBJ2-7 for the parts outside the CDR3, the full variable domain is DAGVTQSPTHLIKTRGQQVTLRCSPKSGHDTVSWYQQALGQGPQFIFQYYEEEERQRGNFPDRFSGHQFPNYSSELNVNALLLGDSALYLCASSLGRAYEQYFGPGTRLTVT.

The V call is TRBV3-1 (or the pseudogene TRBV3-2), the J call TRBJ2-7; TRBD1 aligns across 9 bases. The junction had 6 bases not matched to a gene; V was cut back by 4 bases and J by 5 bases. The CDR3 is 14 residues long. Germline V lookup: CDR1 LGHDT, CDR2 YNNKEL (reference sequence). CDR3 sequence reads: CASSLRDRVDEQYF. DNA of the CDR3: TGTGCCAGCAGCCTCCGGGACAGGGTCGACGAGCAGTACTTC.

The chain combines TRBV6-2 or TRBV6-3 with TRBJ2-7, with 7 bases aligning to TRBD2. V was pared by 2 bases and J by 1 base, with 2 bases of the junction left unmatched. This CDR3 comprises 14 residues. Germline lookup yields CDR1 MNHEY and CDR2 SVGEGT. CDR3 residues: CASSYGRGSYEQYF. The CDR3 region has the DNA TGTGCCAGCAGTTACGGGAGGGGTTCCTACGAGCAGTACTTC.

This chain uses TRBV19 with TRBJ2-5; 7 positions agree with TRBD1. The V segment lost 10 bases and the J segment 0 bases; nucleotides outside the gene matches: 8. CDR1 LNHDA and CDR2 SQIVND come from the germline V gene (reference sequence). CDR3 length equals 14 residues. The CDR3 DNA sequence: TGTGCCACCAGGGGACAGTCGGACCAAGAGACCCAGTACTTC. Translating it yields CATRGQSDQETQYF. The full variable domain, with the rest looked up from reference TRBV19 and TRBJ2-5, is DGGITQSPKYLFRKEGQNVTLSCEQNLNHDAMYWYRQDPGQGLRLIYYSQIVNDFQKGDIAEGYSVSREKKESFPLTVTSAQKNPTAFYLCATRGQSDQETQYFGPGTRLLVL.

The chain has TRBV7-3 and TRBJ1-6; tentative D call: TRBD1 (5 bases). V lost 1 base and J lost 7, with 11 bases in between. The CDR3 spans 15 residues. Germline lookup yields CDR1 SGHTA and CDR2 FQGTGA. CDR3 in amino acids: CASSLKSAGNSPLHF. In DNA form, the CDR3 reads TGTGCCAGCAGCTTAAAGTCGGCAGGGAATTCACCCCTCCACTTT.

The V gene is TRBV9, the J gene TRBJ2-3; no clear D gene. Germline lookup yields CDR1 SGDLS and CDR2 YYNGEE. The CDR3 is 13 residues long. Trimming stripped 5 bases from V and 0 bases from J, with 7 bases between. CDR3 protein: CASRQYSTDTQYF. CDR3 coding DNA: TGTGCCAGCAGACAATACAGCACAGATACGCAGTATTTT.

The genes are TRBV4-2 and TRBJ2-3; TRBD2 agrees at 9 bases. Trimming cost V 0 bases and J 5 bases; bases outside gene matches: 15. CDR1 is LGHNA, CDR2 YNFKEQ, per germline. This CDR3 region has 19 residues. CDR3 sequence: CASSQDMGVAGGPLDTQYF. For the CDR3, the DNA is TGTGCCAGCAGCCAAGATATGGGTGTGGCGGGGGGGCCCCTAGATACGCAGTATTTT.

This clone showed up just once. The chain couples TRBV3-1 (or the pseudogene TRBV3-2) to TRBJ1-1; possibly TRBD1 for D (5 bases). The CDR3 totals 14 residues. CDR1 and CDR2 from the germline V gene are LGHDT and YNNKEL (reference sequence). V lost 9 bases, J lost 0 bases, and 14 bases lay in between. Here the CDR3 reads CASNLRDLNTEAFF. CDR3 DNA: TGTGCCAGTAACCTCAGGGACTTGAACACTGAAGCTTTCTTT.

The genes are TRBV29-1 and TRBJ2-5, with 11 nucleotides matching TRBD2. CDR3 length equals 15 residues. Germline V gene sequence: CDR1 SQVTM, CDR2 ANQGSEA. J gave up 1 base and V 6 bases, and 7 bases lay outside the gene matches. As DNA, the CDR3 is TGCAGCGTAGCTAGCGGGGGGTTTTCCCAAGAGACCCAGTACTTC. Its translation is CSVASGGFSQETQYF.

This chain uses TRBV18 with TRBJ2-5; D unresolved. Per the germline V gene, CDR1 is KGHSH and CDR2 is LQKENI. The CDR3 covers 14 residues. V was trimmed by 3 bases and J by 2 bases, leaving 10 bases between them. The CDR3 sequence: CASSPSYTQETQYF. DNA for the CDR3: TGTGCCAGCTCACCTTCATATACTCAAGAGACCCAGTACTTC.

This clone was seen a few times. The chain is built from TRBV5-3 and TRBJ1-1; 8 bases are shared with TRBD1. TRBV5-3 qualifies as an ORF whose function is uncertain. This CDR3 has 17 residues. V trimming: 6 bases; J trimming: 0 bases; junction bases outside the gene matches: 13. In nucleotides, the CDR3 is TGTGCCAGAAAGGTCGCACACAGGGGGAGACTGAACACTGAAGCTTTCTTT. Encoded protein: CARKVAHRGRLNTEAFF.

CDR3 bases: TGTGCCTGGACAGGGAACTATGGCTACACCTTC. Encoded protein: CAWTGNYGYTF. The J gene is TRBJ1-2, the V gene TRBV30; a weak D match, TRBD1 (5 bases). CDR1 GTSNPN and CDR2 SVGIG come from the germline V gene (reference sequence). There are 11 residues in the CDR3. V lost 4 bases, J lost 2 bases, and 5 bases lay in between.

CDR3 nucleotide sequence: TGTGCCAGTTTCCTTGGGACAGCCTATGGCTACACCTTC. This encodes CASFLGTAYGYTF. V is TRBV5-5 and J is TRBJ1-2, with 7 nucleotides matching TRBD1. CDR1 SGHKS and CDR2 YYEKEE come from the germline V gene (reference sequence). The CDR3 extends over 13 amino acids. Trimming took 8 bases from V and 4 from J; bases not matched to a gene: 8.